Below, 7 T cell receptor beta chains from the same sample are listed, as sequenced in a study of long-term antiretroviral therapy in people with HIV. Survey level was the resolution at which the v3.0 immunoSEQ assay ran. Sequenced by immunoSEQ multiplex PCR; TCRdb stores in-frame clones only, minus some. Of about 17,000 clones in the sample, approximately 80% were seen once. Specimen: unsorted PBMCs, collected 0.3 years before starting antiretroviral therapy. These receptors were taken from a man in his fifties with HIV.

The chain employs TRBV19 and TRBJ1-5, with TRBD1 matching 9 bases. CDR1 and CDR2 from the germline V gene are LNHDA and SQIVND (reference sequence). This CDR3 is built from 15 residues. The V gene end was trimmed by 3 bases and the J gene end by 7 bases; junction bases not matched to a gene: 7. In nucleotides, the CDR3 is TGTGCCAGTAGTATTCTAGGACAGGGGTACCAGCCCCAGCATTTT. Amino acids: CASSILGQGYQPQHF.

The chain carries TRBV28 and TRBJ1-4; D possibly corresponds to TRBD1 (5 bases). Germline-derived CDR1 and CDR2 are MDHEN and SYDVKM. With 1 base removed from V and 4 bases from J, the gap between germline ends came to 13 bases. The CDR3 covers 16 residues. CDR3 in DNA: TGTGCCAGCAGTTTATCCCCCCTCCAGGGTAATGAAAAACTGTTTTTT. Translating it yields CASSLSPLQGNEKLFF.

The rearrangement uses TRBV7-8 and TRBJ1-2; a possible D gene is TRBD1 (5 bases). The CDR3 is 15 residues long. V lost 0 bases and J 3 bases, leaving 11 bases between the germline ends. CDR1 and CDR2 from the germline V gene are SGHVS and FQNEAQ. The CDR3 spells CASSLAGVLDYGYTF. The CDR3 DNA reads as TGTGCCAGCAGCTTAGCAGGGGTGCTAGACTATGGCTACACCTTC.

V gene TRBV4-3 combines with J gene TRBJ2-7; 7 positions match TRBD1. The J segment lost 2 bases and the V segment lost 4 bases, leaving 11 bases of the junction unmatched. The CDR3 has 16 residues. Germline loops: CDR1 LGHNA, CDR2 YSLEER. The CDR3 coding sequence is TGCGCCAGCAGCCGCTTCCGGGACAGTTTAACCTACGAGCAGTACTTC. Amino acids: CASSRFRDSLTYEQYF.

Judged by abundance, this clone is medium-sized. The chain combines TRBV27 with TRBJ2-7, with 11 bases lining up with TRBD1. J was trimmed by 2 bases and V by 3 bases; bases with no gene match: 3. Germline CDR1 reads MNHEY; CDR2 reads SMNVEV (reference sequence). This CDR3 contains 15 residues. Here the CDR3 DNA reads TGTGCCAGCAGTTTCCCGGGACAGGGGGCCTACGAGCAGTACTTC. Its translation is CASSFPGQGAYEQYF.

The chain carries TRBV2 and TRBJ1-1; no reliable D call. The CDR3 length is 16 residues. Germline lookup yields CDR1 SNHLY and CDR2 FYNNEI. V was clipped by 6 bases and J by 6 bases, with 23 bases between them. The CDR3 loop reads CASSGSGPDPKSEAFF. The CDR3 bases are TGTGCCAGCAGCGGATCGGGCCCGGACCCCAAGTCTGAAGCTTTCTTT.

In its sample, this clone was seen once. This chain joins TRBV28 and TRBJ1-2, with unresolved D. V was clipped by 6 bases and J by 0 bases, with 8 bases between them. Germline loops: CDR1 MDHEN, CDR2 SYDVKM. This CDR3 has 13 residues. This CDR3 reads CASRRGSNYGYTF. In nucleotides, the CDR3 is TGTGCCAGCAGAAGAGGATCTAACTATGGCTACACCTTC.